Detailed here is one T cell receptor beta chain. The data derive from a study of technical replicates of blood from a handful of donors. Profiled with immunoSEQ multiplex PCR; TCRdb holds only in-frame clones, not every one. Among around 80,000 clones listed, over 90% were seen once. This sequence originates from a human donor in good health. The sequenced material came from T cells isolated from PBMCs.

The CDR3 spells CASTTTTSGSLPRQFF. The CDR3 region has the DNA TGTGCCAGCACCACAACCACTAGCGGGAGTCTCCCTAGGCAGTTCTTC. The rearrangement links TRBV11-2 to TRBJ2-1; 11 bases match TRBD2. V lost 7 bases and J lost 12; bases outside the gene matches: 17. Germline values: CDR1 SGHAT, CDR2 FQNNGV. The CDR3 length is 16 residues.